Below, 7 T cell receptor beta chains from the same sample are listed, as sequenced in a study of cytomegalovirus exposure and HLA in healthy donors. Clones were sequenced by immunoSEQ multiplex PCR, and TCRdb holds only the in-frame ones, with some missing. The sample has some 190,000 clones, about 82% seen once; the top ten hold approximately 1.5%. Sequenced: PBMCs. The receptor set was obtained from a woman in her late teens or twenties in good health and CMV-seronegative.

The chain recombines TRBV18 with TRBJ2-7; D is uncertain. The CDR3 spans 14 residues. The ends were cut back, 4 bases at V and 2 bases at J, with 12 bases in the middle. CDR1 KGHSH and CDR2 LQKENI come from the germline V gene. The CDR3 is CASSRVGDTYEQYF. CDR3 DNA sequence: TGTGCCAGCTCACGCGTCGGAGATACCTACGAGCAGTACTTC.

The chain employs TRBV19 and TRBJ1-1, with TRBD1 identical over 12 bases. CDR3 length: 15 residues. CDR1 and CDR2 (germline): LNHDA, SQIVND (reference sequence). V was pared by 1 base and J by 4 bases, with 1 base of the junction left unmatched. CDR3 DNA: TGTGCCAGTAGTATAGCGGGACAGGGGGCCACTGAAGCTTTCTTT. Its translation is CASSIAGQGATEAFF. The full variable domain, in which reference TRBV19 and TRBJ1-1 provide the parts outside the CDR3, is DGGITQSPKYLFRKEGQNVTLSCEQNLNHDAMYWYRQDPGQGLRLIYYSQIVNDFQKGDIAEGYSVSREKKESFPLTVTSAQKNPTAFYLCASSIAGQGATEAFFGQGTRLTVV.

The J gene is TRBJ1-1, the V gene TRBV15; tentatively, D is TRBD1 (5 bases). The CDR3 covers 16 residues. Trimming shortened V by 0 bases and J by 6 bases, and 17 bases separated the two germline ends. The germline CDR1 and CDR2 sequences are LNHNV and YYDKDF (reference sequence). In DNA form, the CDR3 reads TGTGCCACCAGCAGAGATGCCCTTAGGGGAACTGCTGAAGCTTTCTTT. This codes for CATSRDALRGTAEAFF.

The rearrangement joins TRBV25-1 to TRBJ2-3; 10 bases agree with TRBD1. This CDR3 has 16 amino acids. The germline gives CDR1 MGHDK, CDR2 SYGVNS. V lost 7 bases to trimming and J lost 4 bases; unmatched junction nucleotides: 11. The CDR3 loop reads CASTRPGTGEADTQYF. In nucleotides, the CDR3 is TGTGCCAGCACCAGACCCGGGACAGGGGAGGCAGATACGCAGTATTTT.

This chain uses TRBV2 with TRBJ1-1; 8 bases map to TRBD1. The J segment lost 0 bases and the V segment lost 4 bases, leaving 19 bases of the junction unmatched. Germline assignment: CDR1 SNHLY and CDR2 FYNNEI. CDR3 length: 20 residues. CDR3 amino acids: CASSVGGVGGQATMNTEAFF. The DNA of the CDR3 is TGTGCCAGCAGTGTCGGTGGGGTAGGGGGACAGGCCACCATGAACACTGAAGCTTTCTTT.

CDR3 residues: CASSLAPAGTGELFF. Written as DNA, the CDR3 is TGTGCCAGCAGCCTGGCCCCGGCGGGCACCGGGGAGCTGTTTTTT. The rearrangement joins TRBV5-6 to TRBJ2-2; TRBD2 is a possible D gene (5 bases). This CDR3 has 15 amino acids. Germline-derived CDR1 and CDR2 are SGHDT and YYEEEE. The V end was cut by 4 bases, the J end by 4 bases, with 14 bases between.

The V call is TRBV6-1, the J call TRBJ1-5; 7 bases are shared with TRBD1. The V segment lost 10 bases and the J segment 4 bases; nucleotides outside the gene matches: 4. There are 12 residues in the CDR3. CDR1 is MNHNS, CDR2 SASEGT, per germline. This CDR3 reads CATRGGNQPQHF. DNA for the CDR3: TGTGCCACCAGGGGGGGGAATCAGCCCCAGCATTTT.